The next 13 T cell receptor beta chains were all read from a single sample in a study of blood T cell repertoires in COVID-19. Here immunoSEQ multiplex PCR was the method, and the copy in TCRdb shows in-frame clones only, minus some. The repertoire holds 250,000 to 350,000 clones, with around 87% as singletons. Sequenced material: PBMCs or T cells enriched from blood (not recorded which). The origin of the receptors is a woman under 30 who had recovered from COVID-19.

The chain has TRBV7-2 and TRBJ1-4; 10 bases fit TRBD1. Germline values: CDR1 SGHTA, CDR2 FQGNSA. This CDR3 region has 14 residues. Trimming at V came to 4 bases and at J to 8 bases, leaving 4 bases not matched to a gene. DNA for the CDR3: TGTGCCAGCAGCTGGGGACAGGGGAAAGAAAAACTGTTTTTT. It encodes CASSWGQGKEKLFF.

The J gene is TRBJ2-3, the V gene TRBV5-1; D remains unclear. The CDR3 covers 12 residues. The germline gives CDR1 SGHRS, CDR2 YFSETQ. V shed 0 bases and J shed 6 bases, with 5 bases lying between them. CDR3 bases: TGCGCCAGCAGCTTGGTATCTGATACGCAGTATTTT. Translated, it gives CASSLVSDTQYF. The variable domain in full, completed from reference TRBV5-1 and TRBJ2-3, reads KAGVTQTPRYLIKTRGQQVTLSCSPISGHRSVSWYQQTPGQGLQFLFEYFSETQRNKGNFPGRFSGRQFSNSRSEMNVSTLELGDSALYLCASSLVSDTQYFGPGTRLTVL.

This chain connects TRBV12-3 or TRBV12-4 to TRBJ2-3; D remains unclear. Trimming stripped 3 bases from V and 4 bases from J, with 8 bases between. The CDR3 runs 13 residues. The chain's CDR3 is CASSLSHSDTQYF. As DNA, the CDR3 is TGTGCCAGCAGTTTGTCCCACTCAGATACGCAGTATTTT.

V is TRBV6-4 and J is TRBJ2-3; D might be TRBD2 (7 bases). The V end lost 9 bases, the J end lost 0 bases, and 13 bases lay between the germline ends. The CDR3 has 14 amino acids. Germline CDR1 is MRHNA and CDR2 is SNTAGT. The CDR3 DNA is TGTGCCAGGGGGGGGCAGCCTAGCACAGATACGCAGTATTTT. Translating it yields CARGGQPSTDTQYF.

The chain carries TRBV28 and TRBJ2-2; the D gene is possibly TRBD1 (6 bases). CDR3 length equals 14 residues. Trimming removed 5 bases at V and 1 base at J, with 8 bases between. Germline assignment: CDR1 MDHEN and CDR2 SYDVKM. The CDR3 nucleotides read TGTGCCAGCAGTAGGGGACAGAACACCGGGGAGCTGTTTTTT. It codes for CASSRGQNTGELFF.

V is TRBV13 and J is TRBJ1-2; the D gene is possibly TRBD1 (5 bases). The V end lost 2 bases, the J end lost 4 bases, and 20 bases lay between the germline ends. The CDR3 totals 17 residues. Germline CDR1 reads PRHDT; CDR2 reads FYEKMQ (reference sequence). The CDR3 is CASSLRQGRQSTYGYTF. DNA for the CDR3: TGTGCCAGCAGCTTACGGCAGGGAAGGCAGTCGACCTATGGCTACACCTTC. The full variable domain, in which reference TRBV13 and TRBJ1-2 provide the parts outside the CDR3, is AAGVIQSPRHLIKEKRETATLKCYPIPRHDTVYWYQQGPGQDPQFLISFYEKMQSDKGSIPDRFSAQQFSDYHSELNMSSLELGDSALYFCASSLRQGRQSTYGYTFGSGTRLTVV.

This chain joins TRBV6-5 and TRBJ1-1, with D maybe TRBD1 (5 bases). The V gene lost 6 bases and the J gene lost 6 bases, with 14 bases spanning the gap. The CDR3 is 13 amino acids. Germline V CDR1 and CDR2: MNHEY, SVGAGI. DNA of the CDR3: TGTGCCAGCAGCCGTGGGGGGGTTTCTGAAGCTTTCTTT. As protein: CASSRGGVSEAFF.

The rearrangement uses TRBV3-1 (or the pseudogene TRBV3-2) and TRBJ1-6; 11 nucleotides align to TRBD1. Trimming took 2 bases from V and 8 from J; bases not matched to a gene: 2. Germline V lookup: CDR1 LGHDT, CDR2 YNNKEL (reference sequence). The CDR3 runs 15 residues. The DNA of the CDR3 is TGTGCCAGCAGCCAACCGGGACAGGGGGATTCACCCCTCCACTTT. This translates into CASSQPGQGDSPLHF.

This chain links TRBV5-1 with TRBJ1-2; TRBD1 matches 7 bases. There are 13 residues in the CDR3. V was clipped by 3 bases and J by 4 bases; unmatched bases: 3. Germline V lookup: CDR1 SGHRS, CDR2 YFSETQ. The chain's CDR3 is CASSSRDSYGYTF. The CDR3 DNA is TGCGCCAGCAGCTCCCGGGACAGCTATGGCTACACCTTC.

CDR3 bases: TGTGCCAGCAGCAAAGCGCTATCGGGACAGGGGAGCTATGGCTACACCTTC. Protein product: CASSKALSGQGSYGYTF. The rearrangement links TRBV21-1 to TRBJ1-2; TRBD1 is taken as the D call from the table, unchecked against the DNA. TRBV21-1 constitutes a pseudogene. This CDR3 comprises 17 residues.

This rearrangement joins TRBV4-1 to TRBJ2-5; TRBD2 agrees at 11 bases. V lost 5 bases and J lost 2; bases outside the gene matches: 4. There are 15 residues in the CDR3. Germline V gives CDR1 MGHRA, CDR2 YSYEKL. CDR3 amino acids: CASSSRLAGQETQYF. In DNA, the CDR3 is TGCGCCAGCAGCTCACGACTAGCGGGACAAGAGACCCAGTACTTC.

This chain links TRBV5-1 with TRBJ2-1; TRBD1 might be the D (5 bases). CDR1 SGHRS and CDR2 YFSETQ come from the germline V gene. Trimming shortened V by 3 bases and J by 6 bases, and 7 bases separated the two germline ends. The CDR3 sequence is 12 residues long. The CDR3 loop reads CASSSRVNEQFF. The CDR3 DNA follows: TGCGCCAGCAGCTCCAGGGTCAATGAGCAGTTCTTC.

This clone has only a few counts. Other DNA sequences in the same sample also yield this CDR3. J is TRBJ2-5 and V is TRBV18; D is undetermined. Between the trimmed V and J ends, which lost 3 bases and 5 bases, there was a span of 4 bases. The germline V gene has CDR1 KGHSH and CDR2 LQKENI. This CDR3 contains 11 residues. For the CDR3, the DNA is TGTGCCAGCTCACCCCGGGAGACCCAGTACTTC. Translating gives CASSPRETQYF.